This T cell receptor beta chain was recorded in a study of T cells in Graves' hyperthyroidism and ophthalmopathy. The overall study: Peripheral blood collection took place at initial diagnosis, before any treatment. Whole-study results and caveats: Blood samples included most of the expanded thyroid clonotypes exceeding 0.001.

Absence of ophthalmopathy progression within 18 months defined stable Graves' hyperthyroidism. Among the patients, aged 18 to 65, hyperthyroidism was newly diagnosed and had lasted under 2 months. Amplification of TCR beta CDR3 regions used RNA as the template. Carried out on the TCR CDR3, a first-round RT-PCR used the HTBI primer set. In TCRdb, the multiplex PCR reads were re-called with MiXCR into one record per CDR3 protein. The data show 300,000 or so distinct CDR3 sequences, approximately 15% seen once. CDR3 length equals 14 residues. V lost 8 bases, J lost 1 base, and 4 bases stayed unmatched. This clonotype has more than one count but fewer than ten. The antigen remains unidentified.

This TCR was recovered from a man aged 25 to 45 with Graves' hyperthyroidism. Material for sequencing was blood. The V gene is TRBV12-3 or TRBV12-4, the J gene TRBJ2-3; 9 positions match TRBD2. The CDR3 bases are TGTGCCAGCGGATCTAGCGGGGGCACAGATACGCAGTATTTT. Translating gives CASGSSGGTDTQYF.